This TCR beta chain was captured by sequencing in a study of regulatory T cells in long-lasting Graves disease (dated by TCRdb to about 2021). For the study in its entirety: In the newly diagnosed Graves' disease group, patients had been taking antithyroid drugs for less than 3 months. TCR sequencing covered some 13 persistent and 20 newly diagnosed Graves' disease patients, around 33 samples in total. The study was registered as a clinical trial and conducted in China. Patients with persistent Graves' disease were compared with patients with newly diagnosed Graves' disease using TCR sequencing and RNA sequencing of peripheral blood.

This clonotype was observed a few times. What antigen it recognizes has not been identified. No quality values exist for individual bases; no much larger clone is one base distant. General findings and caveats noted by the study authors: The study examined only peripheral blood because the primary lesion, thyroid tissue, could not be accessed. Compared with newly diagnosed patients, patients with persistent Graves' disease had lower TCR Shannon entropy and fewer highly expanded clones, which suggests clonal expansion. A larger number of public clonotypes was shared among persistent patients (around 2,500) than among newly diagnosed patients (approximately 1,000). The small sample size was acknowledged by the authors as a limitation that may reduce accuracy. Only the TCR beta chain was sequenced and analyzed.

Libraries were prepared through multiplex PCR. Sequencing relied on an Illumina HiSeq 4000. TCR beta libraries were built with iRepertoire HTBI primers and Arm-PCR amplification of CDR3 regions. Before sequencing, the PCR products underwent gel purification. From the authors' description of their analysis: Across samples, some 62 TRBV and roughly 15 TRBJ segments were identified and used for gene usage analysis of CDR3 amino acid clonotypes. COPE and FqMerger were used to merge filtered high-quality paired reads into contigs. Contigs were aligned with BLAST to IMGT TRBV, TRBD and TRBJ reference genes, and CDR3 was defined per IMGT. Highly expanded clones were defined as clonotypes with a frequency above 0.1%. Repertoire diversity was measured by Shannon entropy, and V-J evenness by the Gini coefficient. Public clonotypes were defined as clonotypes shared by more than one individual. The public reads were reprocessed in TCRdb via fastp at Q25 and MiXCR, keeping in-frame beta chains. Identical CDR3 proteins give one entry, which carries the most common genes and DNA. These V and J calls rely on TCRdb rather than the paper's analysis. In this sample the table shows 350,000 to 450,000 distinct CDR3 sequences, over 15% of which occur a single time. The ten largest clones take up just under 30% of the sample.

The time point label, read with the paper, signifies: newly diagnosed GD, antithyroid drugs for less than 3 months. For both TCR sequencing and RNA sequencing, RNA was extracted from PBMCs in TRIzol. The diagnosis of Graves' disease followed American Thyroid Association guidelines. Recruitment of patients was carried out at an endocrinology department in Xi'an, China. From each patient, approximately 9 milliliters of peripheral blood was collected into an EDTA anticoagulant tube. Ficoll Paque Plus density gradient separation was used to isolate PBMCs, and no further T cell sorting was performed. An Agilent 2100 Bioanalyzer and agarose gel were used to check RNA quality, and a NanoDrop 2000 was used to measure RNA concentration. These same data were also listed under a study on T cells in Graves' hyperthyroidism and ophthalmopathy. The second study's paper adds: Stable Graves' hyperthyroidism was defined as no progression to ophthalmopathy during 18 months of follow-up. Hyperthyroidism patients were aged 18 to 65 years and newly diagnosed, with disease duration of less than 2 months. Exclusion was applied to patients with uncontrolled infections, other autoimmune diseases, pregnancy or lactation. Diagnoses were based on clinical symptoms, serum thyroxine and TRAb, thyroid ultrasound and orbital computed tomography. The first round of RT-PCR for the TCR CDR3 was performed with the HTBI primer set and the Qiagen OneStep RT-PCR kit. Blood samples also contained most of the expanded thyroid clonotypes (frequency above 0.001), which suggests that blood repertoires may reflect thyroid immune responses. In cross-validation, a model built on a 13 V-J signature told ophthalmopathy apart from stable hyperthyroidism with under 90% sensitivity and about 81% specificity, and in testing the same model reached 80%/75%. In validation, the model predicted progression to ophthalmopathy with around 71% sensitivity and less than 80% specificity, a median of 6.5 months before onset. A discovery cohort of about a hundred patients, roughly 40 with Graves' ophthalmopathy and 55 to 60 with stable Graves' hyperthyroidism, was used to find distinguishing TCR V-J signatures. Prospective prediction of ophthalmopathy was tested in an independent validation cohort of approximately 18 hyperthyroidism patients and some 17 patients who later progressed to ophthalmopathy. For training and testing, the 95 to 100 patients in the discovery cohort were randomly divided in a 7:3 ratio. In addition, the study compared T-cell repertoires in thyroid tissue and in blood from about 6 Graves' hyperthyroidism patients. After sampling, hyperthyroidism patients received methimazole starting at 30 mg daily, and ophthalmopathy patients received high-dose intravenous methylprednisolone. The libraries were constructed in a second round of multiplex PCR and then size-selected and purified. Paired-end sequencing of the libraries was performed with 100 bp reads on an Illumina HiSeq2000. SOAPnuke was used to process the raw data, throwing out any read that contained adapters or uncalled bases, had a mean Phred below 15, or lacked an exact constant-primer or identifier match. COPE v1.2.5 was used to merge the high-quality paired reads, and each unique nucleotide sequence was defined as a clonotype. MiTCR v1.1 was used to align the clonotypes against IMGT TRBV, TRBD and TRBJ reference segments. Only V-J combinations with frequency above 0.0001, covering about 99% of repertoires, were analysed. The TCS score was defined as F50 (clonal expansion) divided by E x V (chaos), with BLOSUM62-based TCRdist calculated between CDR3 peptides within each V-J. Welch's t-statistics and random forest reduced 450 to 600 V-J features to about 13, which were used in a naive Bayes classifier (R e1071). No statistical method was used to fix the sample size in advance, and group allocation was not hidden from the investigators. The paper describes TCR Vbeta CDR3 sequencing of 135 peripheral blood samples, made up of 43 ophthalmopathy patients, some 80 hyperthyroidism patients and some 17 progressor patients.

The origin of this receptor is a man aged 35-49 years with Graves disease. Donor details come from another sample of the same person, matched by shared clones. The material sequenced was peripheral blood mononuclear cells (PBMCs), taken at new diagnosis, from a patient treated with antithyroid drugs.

For the CDR3, the sequence is CASSPRGGRYTEAFF. At the DNA level, the sequence is TGTGCCAGCAGCCCCCGGGGGGGACGGTACACTGAAGCTTTCTTT. This sequence uses TRBV11-1 and TRBJ1-1; TRBD1 is a weak D gene call, 5 bases matching. V drops 5 bases and J drops 3 bases, leaving 16 bases in between. The CDR3 numbers 15 residues from cysteine through phenylalanine. Of the read, only the CDR3 DNA is kept; its 45 bases are in frame from base 1. Sequences SGHAT (CDR1) and FQDESV (CDR2) are obtained from the germline V gene (reference sequence).